This entry is about one T cell receptor (beta chain). Its antigen is currently not known. No much larger clone is present one base from it, and per-base qualities are unavailable. The cohort comprised fewer than 750 healthy bone marrow donors. At the time of sampling, all cohort members were nominally healthy, though unrecorded immune exposures were likely present. The donor was CMV seropositive and was included in the group of almost 300 seropositive cohort members. A peripheral blood sample was collected from each donor, and TCR beta sequencing was performed on peripheral blood mononuclear cells. Genomic DNA was extracted from the blood cell samples with the Qiagen DNeasy Blood Extraction Kit. Library preparation was by the immunoSEQ multiplex PCR assay. For the multiplex PCR, a mixture combining 60 forward primers for TCR Vbeta segments and 13 reverse primers for TCR Jbeta segments was used. Amplification of the CDR3 region of rearranged TCR beta genes was performed with a multiplex PCR assay on genomic DNA. The amplified TCR beta libraries were sequenced on the Illumina HiSeq System as 87-base-pair reads. The study's own analysis went as follows. In a later analysis, 77 million or so unique TCR beta chains were counted across the 690 or so repertoires, and some 10 million of these chains were shared by at least two donors. Raw reads were error-corrected and collapsed into unique sequences by a nearest-neighbor algorithm in which closely related sequences were merged to remove PCR and sequencing errors. V, D and J gene segments were assigned by aligning CDR3 sequences to IMGT reference sequences. Each retained sequence needed at least a six-nucleotide match to both a V gene segment and a J gene segment. Rearrangements were called productive when the CDR3 lacked stop codons and stayed in frame with V and J; all others were non-productive. Following IMGT convention, CDR3 was defined as the stretch from the second conserved V-encoded cysteine up to the conserved J-encoded phenylalanine. The earlier analysis of about 590 of the donors excluded sequences that lacked an unambiguous match to a single V gene segment. An earlier analysis of several hundred of the donors called V segments functional above 56.7% productive rearrangements and segregating when the between-donor standard deviation exceeded 5%. A statistical classification framework was built to diagnose cytomegalovirus status from the catalog of TCR beta chain sequences. In a later analysis, TCR nucleotide sequences were compared against IMGT/GENE-DB human TR gene sequences so that V and J genes could be assigned. In a later analysis, CDR3 sequences and most-parsimonious VDJ recombination scenarios were assigned using the TCRdist pipeline. In a later analysis, each TCR beta chain was defined by its CDR3 amino acid sequence together with its V-gene family, and reads without a unique V-gene family were excluded. As a way to deal with suspected cross-contamination and a sequencing artifact, a later analysis dropped under 600 nucleotide sequences that were highly shared and had low generation probability. A later analysis calculated a clonal expansion index for each public chain from normalized within-repertoire ranks of inferred template counts. In a later analysis, generation probabilities were computed with a VDJ recombination model fitted to out-of-frame rearrangements, and the resulting probabilities were checked against IGoR. A later analysis scored TCR-TCR, TCR-HLA and TCR-CMV co-occurrence with hypergeometric tests, applying a repertoire-size bias correction to TCR pairs. In a later analysis, false discovery rates were estimated by permuting HLA or CMV assignments 20 times. In a later analysis, co-occurring TCRs were grouped using DBSCAN, and TCRdist sequence similarity was added for clustering within HLA-allele-positive subsets. Repertoires with fewer than 30,000 or more than 120,000 public chains, plus five repertoires with anomalous nucleotide sharing, were excluded from co-occurrence clustering. TCRdb re-hosts the immuneACCESS table, in-frame sequences only. Its copies lack some clones; in the studies checked, an unresolved V gene accounts for under half of them, and the cause for the rest is not known. V, J and clone size derive from that table, while D and trimming were established from the DNA sequence. The sample records over 150,000 clones, about 77% of which are singletons. The top ten constitute 2% to 3% of the sample.

Clipping removes 5 bases from V and 4 bases from J, with 2 as the unmatched junction base count. The cysteine opens and the phenylalanine closes a CDR3 of 13 amino acids. Left in the record is the CDR3 DNA by itself, 39 bases read in frame from the first base. According to the germline V gene (reference sequence), CDR1 reads SEHNR and CDR2 reads FQNEAQ. The data derive from a study of cytomegalovirus exposure and HLA in healthy donors (dated by TCRdb to 2017 to 2019). In terms of the full investigation: An earlier analysis of more than 550 of the donors reported 250 to 350 Gb of sequence data and around 110 million unique TCR beta sequences obtained from some 170 million T cells. To study patterns of TCR occurrence, a later analysis re-analyzed previously published TCR beta repertoires from under 750 donors and added high-resolution HLA genotyping. Along with the roughly 700-subject first cohort, a separate validation cohort of over a hundred different subjects was used. On average, around 240,000 unique TCR beta nucleotide sequences were sequenced per donor among about 400 genotyped donors of the cohort, with 15% to 20% of those sequences being non-productive. All discovery cohort repertoires had been generated using a single sequencing platform. To predict cytomegalovirus infection status, the study combined high-throughput TCR immunosequencing, statistical association of individual TCRs with disease status, and machine learning. Typing coverage differed by locus: A, B, C, DRB1 and DQB1 were typed in about 620-630 donors, DQA1 in about 550, DPA1 in 600 to 610, and DPB1 in approximately 450. A later genetic analysis took genome-wide SNP genotypes for about 60% of the roughly 670 donors and used that subset as a discovery cohort. Of the approximately 400 genotyped donors, less than 85% were placed in the genetic ancestry cluster associated with self-reported Caucasian donors. To decide whether each TCR beta V gene segment behaved as functional or pseudogenic, an earlier analysis of 587 of the donors relied on high-throughput TCR beta sequencing. An early release that covered about 640 HLA-typed donors contained approximately 320 gigabases of sequencing data and around 85 million unique TCR sequences. Several DR-DQ haplotypes were treated as single units for association and clustering because of strong linkage in the cohort. Class I and class II HLA loci were covered by the typing at four-digit resolution. The later analysis used no new phenotypic data to find candidate immune exposures, relying instead on TCR beta sequences and their occurrence across donors. Using immunosequencing, the study profiled T cell repertoires from about 610 subjects and related those repertoires to cytomegalovirus serostatus. Alongside the repertoire data, information on donor age, sex, ethnicity and CMV serostatus was compiled. The study was designed to test whether signatures of past pathogen exposure could be identified by cataloging public T cell receptors.

What the research found in general, with its limitations: A later analysis found that TCR association rates varied across HLA loci, with DRB1 alleles showing the most associated TCRs and HLA-C alleles the fewest. Compared with the roughly 670-donor mean, donors in an Asian-associated ancestry cluster had fewer N-insertions in productive TCRs, according to a later genetic analysis. A later analysis reported that several top co-occurrence clusters appeared linked to parvovirus B19, influenza, CMV and Epstein-Barr virus. CMV serostatus was the only immune exposure information available for the cohort. A later analysis found that most CMV-associated TCR beta chains appeared HLA-restricted, with HLA associations seemingly driven largely by CMV exposure. When HLA alleles, especially DR and DQ, strongly co-occurred, TCR associations were difficult to assign to individual alleles. In an earlier analysis of 587 of the donors, most TCR beta V segments appeared in productive rearrangements about 90% or about 30% of the time, broadly matching IMGT annotations. In both the original and validation cohorts, the classifier was reported to diagnose cytomegalovirus status with high specificity and sensitivity. The study gave a list of 150 to 200 TCR beta chains associated with cytomegalovirus. Some 15 rarely observed V segments, including chromosome 9 orphons, were excluded from the earlier analysis of several hundred of the donors because counts were too low. Because HLA typing was missing for some donors at each locus, association tests included only the typed subset. A further reported finding was that TCR beta sequences accurately predicted the HLA-A and HLA-B alleles for most subjects in the first cohort. Correlated functional status among segregating V segments might reflect linkage disequilibrium, but an unknown experimental factor could not be ruled out. A cluster of highly shared sequence variants was judged likely to represent a technical artifact of the sequencing pipeline. V-gene and J-gene trimming of TCR beta chains was associated with a missense DCLRE1C variant in a later genetic analysis, and the association was replicated in an independent cohort. It was suggested by the authors that the approach could potentially be generalized to other disease states and immunological phenotypes. This cohort had only TCR beta chains sequenced, and the lack of alpha or paired-chain data limited which features could be detected. Some IMGT-functional V segments, including TRBV6-2 and TRBV6-3, could not be told apart with the 87-base-pair reads, so those segments were excluded. A later analysis found that HLA-associated TCR beta chains were more clonally expanded and had lower generation probabilities than equally common non-associated chains. Sequencing depth was assumed to be roughly uniform across donors in the presence/absence analyses, though that assumption may not hold. Most TCR sequences were observed very rarely across donors, whereas some public TCRs were present in many individuals. In vitro tests confirmed that three of the cytomegalovirus-associated TCR beta chains recognize cytomegalovirus antigens. Specific HLA alleles were associated with 15,000 to 20,000 TCR beta sequences at a false discovery rate of 0.05 in a later analysis.

Material for sequencing was PBMCs. This receptor was identified in a woman in her thirties or forties in good health and CMV-seropositive. The rearranged chain carries TRBV7-9 and TRBJ2-1; 7 central nucleotides agree with TRBD1. The nucleotides are TGTGCCAGCAGCCTGGACAGGTACAATGAGCAGTTCTTC. Translation gives CASSLDRYNEQFF.